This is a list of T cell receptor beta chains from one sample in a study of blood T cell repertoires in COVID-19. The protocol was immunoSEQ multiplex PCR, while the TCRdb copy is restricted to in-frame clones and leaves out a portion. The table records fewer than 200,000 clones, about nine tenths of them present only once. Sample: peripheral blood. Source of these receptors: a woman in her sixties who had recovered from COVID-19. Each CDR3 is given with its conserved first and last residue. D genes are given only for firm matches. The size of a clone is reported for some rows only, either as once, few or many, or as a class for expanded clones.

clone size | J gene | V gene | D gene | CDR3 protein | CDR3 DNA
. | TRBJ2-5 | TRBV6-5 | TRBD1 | CASSRTGEETQYF | TGTGCCAGCAGTCGGACAGGGGAAGAGACCCAGTACTTC
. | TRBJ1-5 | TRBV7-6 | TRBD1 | CASSLQGGQGFDQPQHF | TGTGCCAGCAGCTTACAGGGGGGACAGGGATTTGATCAGCCCCAGCATTTT
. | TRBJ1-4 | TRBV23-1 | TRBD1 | CASSQTTGFNEKLFF | TGCGCCAGCAGTCAAACGACAGGGTTTAATGAAAAACTGTTTTTT
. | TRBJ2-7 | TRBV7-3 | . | CASSPRTGRTYEQYF | TGTGCCAGCAGCCCGCGGACGGGGAGGACCTACGAGCAGTACTTC
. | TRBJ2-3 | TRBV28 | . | CASTLRGGATDTQYF | TGTGCCAGCACCTTGAGGGGGGGCGCCACAGATACGCAGTATTTT
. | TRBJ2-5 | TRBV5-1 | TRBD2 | CASSLRTSGEETQYF | TGCGCCAGCAGCTTACGGACTAGCGGTGAAGAGACCCAGTACTTC
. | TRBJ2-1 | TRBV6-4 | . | CASSVEYNEQFF | TGTGCCAGCAGTGTGGAGTACAATGAGCAGTTCTTC
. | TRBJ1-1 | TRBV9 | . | CASRAVEGSAFF | TGTGCCAGCAGAGCGGTGGAGGGCAGCGCTTTCTTT
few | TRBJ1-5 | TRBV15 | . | CATSTLGVQPQHF | TGTGCCACCAGCACCCTAGGGGTCCAGCCCCAGCATTTT
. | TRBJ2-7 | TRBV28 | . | CASSSFYEQYF | TGTGCCAGCAGTTCATTCTACGAGCAGTACTTC
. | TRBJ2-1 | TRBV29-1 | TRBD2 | CSVANIAGGGPGNEQFF | TGCAGCGTTGCGAATATTGCCGGCGGGGGGCCGGGGAATGAGCAGTTCTTC
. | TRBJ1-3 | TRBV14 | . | CASSQGISGRGENTIYF | TGTGCCAGCAGCCAAGGGATCTCGGGGAGGGGGGAAAACACCATATATTTT
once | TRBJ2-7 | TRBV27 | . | CASSLWGREQYF | TGTGCCAGCAGTTTGTGGGGGAGGGAGCAGTACTTC
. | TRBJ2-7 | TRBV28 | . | CASSLFAPGTYEQYF | TGTGCCAGCAGTTTATTTGCACCTGGCACCTACGAGCAGTACTTC
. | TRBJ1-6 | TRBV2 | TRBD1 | CASRDEGQGIGSPLHF | TGTGCCAGCAGGGACGAGGGACAGGGAATTGGTTCACCCCTCCACTTT
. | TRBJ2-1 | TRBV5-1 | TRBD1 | CASSRSGTGYNEQFF | TGCGCCAGCAGCAGAAGCGGGACAGGGTACAATGAGCAGTTCTTC
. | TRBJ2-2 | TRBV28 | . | CASSRGGANTGELFF | TGTGCCAGCAGTAGGGGGGGCGCCAACACCGGGGAGCTGTTTTTT
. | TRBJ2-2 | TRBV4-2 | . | CASSPRGGDGELFF | TGTGCCAGCAGCCCTCGAGGAGGGGACGGGGAGCTGTTTTTT
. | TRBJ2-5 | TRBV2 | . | CASSFREQETQYF | TGTGCCAGCAGTTTCCGGGAGCAAGAGACCCAGTACTTC
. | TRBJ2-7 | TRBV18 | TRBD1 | CASSPGQHSYEQYF | TGTGCCAGCTCACCGGGACAGCACAGCTACGAGCAGTACTTC
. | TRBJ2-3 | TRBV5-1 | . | CASTDGGLPSDTQYF | TGCGCCAGCACGGATGGGGGCCTACCATCAGATACGCAGTATTTT
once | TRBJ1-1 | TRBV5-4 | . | CASSLDSGPNTEAFF | TGTGCCAGCAGCTTGGACTCAGGGCCGAACACTGAAGCTTTCTTT
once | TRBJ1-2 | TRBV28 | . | CASRGQGYTF | TGTGCCAGCAGGGGGCAGGGCTACACCTTC
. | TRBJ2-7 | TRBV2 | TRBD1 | CASSLSGQGEQYF | TGTGCCAGCAGTTTATCGGGACAGGGCGAGCAGTACTTC
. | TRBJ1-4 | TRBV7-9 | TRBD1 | CASSSRDRGGKLFF | TGTGCCAGCAGCTCACGGGACAGGGGCGGGAAACTGTTTTTT
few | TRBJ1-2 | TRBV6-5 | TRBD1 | CASSRTGGGYTF | TGTGCCAGCAGCAGGACAGGCGGAGGCTACACCTTC
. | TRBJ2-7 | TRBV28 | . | CASSRGPYEQYF | TGTGCCAGCAGTAGGGGCCCCTACGAGCAGTACTTC
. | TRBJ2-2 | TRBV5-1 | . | CASSLVEYNTGELFF | TGCGCCAGCAGCTTGGTTGAGTACAACACCGGGGAGCTGTTTTTT
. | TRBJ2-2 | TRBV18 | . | CASSPSTFPGELFF | TGTGCCAGCTCACCGTCGACATTCCCCGGGGAGCTGTTTTTT
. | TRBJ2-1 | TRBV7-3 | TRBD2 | CASSSSGGYAGEQFF | TGTGCCAGCAGCTCCAGCGGGGGGTACGCGGGTGAGCAGTTCTTC
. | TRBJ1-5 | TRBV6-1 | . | CASSEGNNQPQHF | TGTGCCAGCAGTGAGGGCAACAATCAGCCCCAGCATTTT
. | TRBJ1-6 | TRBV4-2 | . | CASSQDFRGGSPLHF | TGTGCCAGCAGCCAAGATTTTAGGGGCGGATCACCCCTCCACTTT
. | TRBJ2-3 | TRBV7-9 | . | CASRGPGVTDTQYF | TGTGCCAGCAGGGGACCGGGAGTCACAGATACGCAGTATTTT
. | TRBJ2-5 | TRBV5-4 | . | CASSYADRGTQYF | TGTGCCAGCAGCTACGCGGATCGAGGGACCCAGTACTTC
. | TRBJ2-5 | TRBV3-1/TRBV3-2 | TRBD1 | CASSRPGTGEETQYF | TGTGCCAGCAGCAGACCCGGGACAGGGGAAGAGACCCAGTACTTC